This TCR beta chain was observed in a study of T-cell reconstitution after alpha-beta-depleted transplantation in children. Study-wide results and limits: The authors attributed T-cell counts and diversity one year after transplant mostly to newly produced T cells. At day 60, the high TCRbeta diversity found in some patients originated from recipient T cells and thymic progenitors that had survived. Expanded graft clones numbering several hundred reportedly gave rise to alpha-beta T cells about two months after transplant.

Of note for this clonotype: What it recognizes is unknown.

For TCRbeta, the library was prepared with unique molecular identifiers. TCRdb reprocessed the PCR reads with MiXCR, giving one entry per CDR3 protein. The table shows under 300,000 distinct CDR3 sequences, with 11% occurring only once. V gave up 4 bases and J gave up 4 bases; unmatched junction bases: 21. The CDR3 is 19 residues long. The sample consisted of peripheral blood, taken 180 days after TCRalphabeta/CD19-depleted stem cell transplant. The chain carries TRBV12-3 or TRBV12-4 and TRBJ1-2; 7 nucleotides align to TRBD1. This sequence was found in a male patient between 2 and 15 years old who had a stem cell transplant for chronic granulomatous disease, so the T cells may come from the graft donor. CDR3 region: CASSSIEQGYKGFSYGYTF. CDR3 DNA sequence: TGTGCCAGCAGTTCCATCGAACAGGGGTACAAGGGGTTCTCCTATGGCTACACCTTC.